This T cell receptor beta chain was recorded in a study of T-cell memory formation after mild COVID-19. Overall study results and limits: The study found contracting CD4+ clones mainly in CM and EM and contracting CD8+ clones in EMRA. Researchers found some responding clones in pre-infection memory, a sign that cross-reactive memory joined. The authors did not confirm SARS-CoV-2 specificity of second-wave clones peaking day 37.

Via MiXCR, TCRdb re-called the 5' RACE reads, giving one row per CDR3 protein. The repertoire consists of 190,000 or so distinct CDR3 sequences, with about 20% occurring once and the leading ten covering about 23%. This clonotype showed up just a few times. Its antigen remains unidentified. V lost 4 bases, J lost 5 bases, and 20 bases lay in between. This CDR3 comprises 16 residues. Germline values: CDR1 SGHAT, CDR2 FQNNGV. The receptor was isolated from an adult woman who had mild COVID-19 (a few samples of this study predate the infection). Cell type and time point are not known. The specimen was PBMCs or a T cell subset sorted from them (not recorded which). This rearrangement joins TRBV11-2 to TRBJ2-5; D may correspond to TRBD1 or TRBD2 (5 bases each). DNA for the CDR3: TGTGCCAGCAGCTCGGCCGGGGCAGATGTCCGGGAGACCCAGTACTTC. Protein: CASSSAGADVRETQYF.